These T cell receptor beta chains were read from a single sample in a study of lymphopenia after photon versus proton radiotherapy. Some clones are missing from TCRdb's copy, which holds only in-frame ones; the method was immunoSEQ multiplex PCR. Of 6,500 or so clones in the sample, approximately 90% were seen once. Sequencing used peripheral blood, obtained from a patient treated with photon-based radiotherapy. The receptors here all came from a man aged 55 to 70 with cholangiocarcinoma. Both conserved end residues are part of each CDR3. Each record gives: CDR3 protein, CDR3 DNA, clone size, D gene, J gene, V gene. D genes are given only for firm matches. The listing skips clone size in some rows; elsewhere it reads once, few, many or a size class.

CDR3: CASSASDISSYEQYF
DNA: TGTGCCAGCAGTGCTTCGGACATCAGCTCCTACGAGCAGTACTTC
size: NA
D: NA
J: TRBJ2-7
V: TRBV6-1

CDR3: CASISRQGSSYNSPLHF
DNA: TGTGCCAGCATATCAAGACAGGGAAGCTCCTATAATTCACCCCTCCACTTT
size: NA
D: TRBD1
J: TRBJ1-6
V: TRBV2

CDR3: CASSFNSAQPQHF
DNA: TGTGCCAGCAGCTTCAATTCAGCCCAGCCCCAGCATTTT
size: NA
D: NA
J: TRBJ1-5
V: TRBV5-8

CDR3: CAISEKGDLYGYTF
DNA: TGTGCCATCAGTGAGAAAGGAGACCTATATGGCTACACCTTC
size: NA
D: NA
J: TRBJ1-2
V: TRBV10-3

CDR3: CASSQFTSGANTGELFF
DNA: TGCGCCAGCAGCCAATTTACTAGCGGGGCGAACACCGGGGAGCTGTTTTTT
size: NA
D: TRBD2
J: TRBJ2-2
V: TRBV4-1

CDR3: CASSSGQGNIQYF
DNA: TGTGCCAGCAGCTCCGGACAGGGGAACATTCAGTACTTC
size: once
D: TRBD1
J: TRBJ2-4
V: TRBV7-3

CDR3: CASSLGLASTDTQYF
DNA: TGTGCCAGCAGTCTGGGGTTAGCTAGCACAGATACGCAGTATTTT
size: NA
D: NA
J: TRBJ2-3
V: TRBV6-5

CDR3: CASRRQGVWEKLFF
DNA: TGTGCCAGCCGAAGACAGGGGGTGTGGGAAAAACTGTTTTTT
size: once
D: TRBD1
J: TRBJ1-4
V: TRBV28

CDR3: CASSPGAYGYTF
DNA: TGTGCCAGCTCACCAGGCGCGTATGGCTACACCTTC
size: NA
D: NA
J: TRBJ1-2
V: TRBV18

CDR3: CAWRKADYEQYF
DNA: TGTGCCTGGAGAAAGGCGGACTACGAGCAGTACTTC
size: NA
D: NA
J: TRBJ2-7
V: TRBV30

CDR3: CASSWQGVAGVQETQYF
DNA: TGTGCCAGCAGTTGGCAAGGGGTAGCGGGGGTTCAAGAGACCCAGTACTTC
size: NA
D: TRBD2
J: TRBJ2-5
V: TRBV28

CDR3: CASSPAGTVGNNEQFF
DNA: TGCGCCAGCAGCCCGGCCGGAACTGTCGGAAACAATGAGCAGTTCTTC
size: NA
D: NA
J: TRBJ2-1
V: TRBV5-1

CDR3: CASSMSMKGDTGELFF
DNA: TGTGCCAGTAGTATGTCGATGAAGGGGGACACCGGGGAGCTGTTTTTT
size: NA
D: NA
J: TRBJ2-2
V: TRBV19

CDR3: CASSPALAGASFSTDTQYF
DNA: TGTGCCAGCAGCCCGGCACTAGCGGGAGCCTCTTTTAGCACAGATACGCAGTATTTT
size: NA
D: TRBD2
J: TRBJ2-3
V: TRBV5-4

CDR3: CASGQGALLGNTIYF
DNA: TGTGCTAGTGGACAGGGGGCTCTCTTGGGAAACACCATATATTTT
size: NA
D: TRBD1
J: TRBJ1-3
V: TRBV12-5

CDR3: CASSRDNDYEQYF
DNA: TGTGCCAGTAGCCGGGACAATGACTACGAGCAGTACTTC
size: NA
D: NA
J: TRBJ2-7
V: TRBV19

CDR3: CASSLSDNGYTF
DNA: TGTGCCAGCAGCTTGAGTGATAATGGCTACACCTTC
size: NA
D: NA
J: TRBJ1-2
V: TRBV5-6

CDR3: CASSETGSGNTIYF
DNA: TGTGCCAGCAGTGAAACAGGGTCTGGAAACACCATATATTTT
size: NA
D: NA
J: TRBJ1-3
V: TRBV6-1

CDR3: CATSRDSGRVGEQFF
DNA: TGTGCCACCAGCAGAGATAGCGGGAGGGTCGGGGAGCAGTTCTTC
size: NA
D: TRBD2
J: TRBJ2-1
V: TRBV15

CDR3: CASSLVFGTGGSYNEQFF
DNA: TGTGCCAGCAGCTTAGTATTTGGGACAGGGGGCTCCTACAATGAGCAGTTCTTC
size: few
D: TRBD1
J: TRBJ2-1
V: TRBV11-3

CDR3: CASGTGPGDEQFF
DNA: TGTGCCAGCGGAACGGGACCCGGCGATGAGCAGTTCTTC
size: NA
D: NA
J: TRBJ2-1
V: TRBV9

CDR3: CASSQVVTGWTEAFF
DNA: TGTGCCAGCAGCCAAGTAGTGACAGGCTGGACTGAAGCTTTCTTT
size: NA
D: NA
J: TRBJ1-1
V: TRBV14

CDR3: CASLDLSWVAANYGYTF
DNA: TGTGCCAGCCTGGATTTGAGTTGGGTTGCAGCTAACTATGGCTACACCTTC
size: NA
D: NA
J: TRBJ1-2
V: TRBV28

CDR3: CASSQDTDGPYSPLHF
DNA: TGCGCCAGCAGCCAAGATACCGACGGACCTTATTCACCCCTCCACTTT
size: NA
D: NA
J: TRBJ1-6
V: TRBV4-3

CDR3: CASSPGTSRETQYF
DNA: TGTGCCAGCAGCCCCGGGACTAGCCGTGAGACCCAGTACTTC
size: NA
D: TRBD2
J: TRBJ2-5
V: TRBV7-2

CDR3: CASRTWGGARYNEQFF
DNA: TGTGCCAGCAGGACTTGGGGGGGCGCAAGGTACAATGAGCAGTTCTTC
size: NA
D: NA
J: TRBJ2-1
V: TRBV28

CDR3: CATSRDRGGGLQETQYF
DNA: TGTGCCACCAGCAGAGATCGAGGGGGGGGGCTCCAAGAGACCCAGTACTTC
size: NA
D: NA
J: TRBJ2-5
V: TRBV15

CDR3: CASSGTGLYSPLHF
DNA: TGTGCCAGTAGTGGGACAGGGCTTTATTCACCCCTCCACTTT
size: NA
D: TRBD1
J: TRBJ1-6
V: TRBV19

CDR3: CASSQGAYEQYF
DNA: TGTGCCAGCAGTCAGGGGGCCTACGAGCAGTACTTC
size: NA
D: TRBD1
J: TRBJ2-7
V: TRBV28

CDR3: CASSRGGTSGNTDTQYF
DNA: TGCGCCAGCAGCAGGGGCGGGACTAGCGGGAATACAGATACGCAGTATTTT
size: large
D: TRBD2
J: TRBJ2-3
V: TRBV5-1

CDR3: CASSDRGDEQFF
DNA: TGTGCCAGCAGTGACAGGGGGGATGAGCAGTTCTTC
size: NA
D: NA
J: TRBJ2-1
V: TRBV25-1

CDR3: CSARQEISDTQYF
DNA: TGCAGCGCCCGACAGGAAATCTCAGATACGCAGTATTTT
size: NA
D: NA
J: TRBJ2-3
V: TRBV29-1

CDR3: CASSTLGQGKYNEQFF
DNA: TGTGCCAGCAGCACACTAGGACAGGGAAAATACAATGAGCAGTTCTTC
size: NA
D: TRBD1
J: TRBJ2-1
V: TRBV28

CDR3: CASSLVGTSGFQETQYF
DNA: TGTGCCAGCAGCTTGGTCGGGACTAGCGGGTTCCAAGAGACCCAGTACTTC
size: NA
D: TRBD2
J: TRBJ2-5
V: TRBV11-2